This T cell receptor beta chain came from a study of blood T cell repertoires in COVID-19. About the study: Collection of acute and convalescent COVID-19 samples took place in the United States, Italy and Spain. PBMCs, B-cell-depleted T cells, or T cells were the source of the cDNA or gDNA that made up the material.

Repertoires were generated with immunoSEQ multiplex PCR, while TCRdb's copy carries only in-frame clones and drops some. Of around 130,000 clones listed, 84% are singletons. This CDR3 is built from 19 residues. Per germline, CDR1 SGHNT and CDR2 YYREEE (reference sequence). J gave up 1 base and V 3 bases, and 18 bases lay outside the gene matches. The study drew participants aged about 18 to 89 years from about two dozen US areas. The V and J genes are TRBV5-4 and TRBJ2-5, with 7 bases identical to TRBD2. The clonotype was recovered from a young woman who had recovered from COVID-19. What was sequenced was PBMCs or T cells enriched from blood (not recorded which). The CDR3 loop is CASSSGALWLAVSQETQYF. In nucleotides, the CDR3 is TGTGCCAGCAGCTCCGGGGCGCTGTGGCTAGCGGTCTCCCAAGAGACCCAGTACTTC.